These 30 T cell receptor beta chains originate from one sample sequenced in a study of technical replicates of blood from a few donors. Profiled with immunoSEQ multiplex PCR; TCRdb holds only in-frame clones, not every one. The sample contains about 72,000 clones, roughly 95% of which appear only once. The sequenced sample was T cells isolated from PBMCs. The receptors were sampled from a human donor in good health.

The chain uses TRBV19 and TRBJ2-7; 8 nucleotides line up with TRBD1. From germline, CDR1 is LNHDA and CDR2 SQIVND (reference sequence). Trimming at V came to 3 bases and at J to 2 bases, leaving 6 bases not matched to a gene. The CDR3 has 15 residues. CDR3: CASSMVGQVAYEQYF. In DNA, the CDR3 is TGTGCCAGTAGTATGGTGGGACAGGTCGCCTACGAGCAGTACTTC.

This clone was detected only once. V gene TRBV9 combines with J gene TRBJ2-2; TRBD2 matches at 8 bases. V shed 4 bases and J 6 bases; nucleotides not matched to a gene: 14. Germline CDR1 and CDR2: SGDLS and YYNGEE. This CDR3 is 17 amino acids long. CDR3 in amino acids: CASSPRFAGGYPGELFF. The CDR3 DNA reads as TGTGCCAGCAGCCCCCGCTTCGCGGGAGGTTACCCCGGGGAGCTGTTTTTT.

The rearrangement links TRBV28 to TRBJ2-2; 8 bases match TRBD2. The CDR3 sequence is 15 residues long. The germline CDR1 and CDR2 sequences are MDHEN and SYDVKM. V shed 3 bases, J shed 2 bases, and the junction held 2 bases outside the gene matches. CDR3 residues: CASSFLAGNTGELFF. The CDR3 nucleotides read TGTGCCAGCAGTTTTTTAGCGGGAAACACCGGGGAGCTGTTTTTT.

In its sample, this clone was seen once. This chain links TRBV5-6 with TRBJ2-7; 11 bases fit TRBD2. The germline CDR1 and CDR2 sequences are SGHDT and YYEEEE. The CDR3 contains 14 residues. The V gene end was trimmed by 3 bases and the J gene end by 2 bases; junction bases not matched to a gene: 1. CDR3 amino acids: CASSSSGGTYEQYF. The CDR3 DNA follows: TGTGCCAGCAGCTCTAGCGGGGGGACCTACGAGCAGTACTTC.

The chain recombines TRBV11-3 with TRBJ2-7; D may be TRBD1 (5 bases). The germline V gene encodes CDR1 SGHNT and CDR2 YENEEA. The CDR3 consists of 11 residues. V was cut by 5 bases and J by 3 bases, with 5 bases left in between. The CDR3 DNA reads as TGTGCCAGCAGCGGACACTACGAGCAGTACTTC. It encodes CASSGHYEQYF.

The chain combines TRBV7-9 with TRBJ2-3; TRBD2 matches at 8 bases. V gave up 5 bases and J gave up 3 bases; unmatched junction bases: 13. Germline V CDR1 and CDR2: SEHNR, FQNEAQ (reference sequence). CDR3 length: 17 amino acids. In nucleotides, the CDR3 is TGTGCCAGCAGCCCCCTCGTCGGGGGGGCGAGGACAGATACGCAGTATTTT. Amino acids: CASSPLVGGARTDTQYF.

The chain couples TRBV23-1 to TRBJ2-3, with 11 bases matching TRBD2. TRBV23-1 is given ORF status, its function remaining uncertain. Trimming removed 4 bases from V and 1 base from J; junction bases left unmatched: 10. CDR3 size: 18 residues. CDR3 region: CASSPAIAGGPGTDTQYF. The CDR3 DNA sequence: TGCGCCAGCAGTCCCGCGATAGCGGGAGGGCCAGGCACAGATACGCAGTATTTT.

The chain recombines TRBV9 with TRBJ2-2; 8 nucleotides line up with TRBD1. This CDR3 has 14 residues. Germline assignment: CDR1 SGDLS and CDR2 YYNGEE. The V gene end was trimmed by 7 bases and the J gene end by 3 bases; junction bases not matched to a gene: 5. CDR3 nucleotides: TGTGCCAGCGGAAAGACAGGGGACACCGGGGAGCTGTTTTTT. Amino acid sequence: CASGKTGDTGELFF.

V usage is TRBV11-2 and J usage is TRBJ2-7; D might be TRBD2 (5 bases). CDR1 is SGHAT, CDR2 FQNNGV, per germline. V shed 8 bases and J shed 4 bases, with 9 bases lying between them. The CDR3 is 11 residues long. The CDR3 loop is CASGELYEQYF. CDR3 in DNA: TGTGCCAGCGGGGAGCTTTACGAGCAGTACTTC.

This chain uses TRBV2 with TRBJ1-1; D is perhaps TRBD1 (5 bases). The length of the CDR3 is 13 residues. V gave up 11 bases and J gave up 6 bases, with 19 bases separating them. Germline loops: CDR1 SNHLY, CDR2 FYNNEI. CDR3 in amino acids: CAGDEPGVSEAFF. CDR3 DNA sequence: TGTGCCGGGGACGAACCGGGGGTCTCTGAAGCTTTCTTT.

V gene TRBV7-9 combines with J gene TRBJ2-7; 9 nucleotides match TRBD1. V lost 0 bases to trimming and J lost 6 bases; unmatched junction nucleotides: 9. There are 16 residues in the CDR3. Germline values: CDR1 SEHNR, CDR2 FQNEAQ (reference sequence). CDR3 region: CASSLALGQGVIEQYF. CDR3 nucleotides: TGTGCCAGCAGCTTAGCTTTGGGACAGGGAGTGATCGAGCAGTACTTC.

The chain couples TRBV5-1 to TRBJ1-2; D ambiguous. Germline V CDR1 and CDR2: SGHRS, YFSETQ. Between the trimmed V and J ends, which lost 2 bases and 8 bases, there was a span of 16 bases. The CDR3 has 14 amino acids. The chain's CDR3 is CASSFVSGLEGYTF. CDR3 in DNA: TGCGCCAGCAGCTTCGTTTCTGGACTCGAGGGCTACACCTTC. The variable domain in full, completed from reference TRBV5-1 and TRBJ1-2, reads KAGVTQTPRYLIKTRGQQVTLSCSPISGHRSVSWYQQTPGQGLQFLFEYFSETQRNKGNFPGRFSGRQFSNSRSEMNVSTLELGDSALYLCASSFVSGLEGYTFGSGTRLTVV.

This rearrangement joins TRBV19 to TRBJ2-7, with 11 bases fitting TRBD2. CDR1 LNHDA and CDR2 SQIVND come from the germline V gene (reference sequence). The CDR3 is 14 amino acids. V trimming: 5 bases; J trimming: 3 bases; junction bases outside the gene matches: 3. The CDR3 nucleotides are TGTGCCAGTAGTCCCGGGACTAGCGGCTACGAGCAGTACTTC. Its translation is CASSPGTSGYEQYF.

The chain joins TRBV4-1 to TRBJ2-5, with 11 bases aligning to TRBD2. CDR1 and CDR2 from the germline V gene are MGHRA and YSYEKL. The CDR3 sequence is 16 residues long. With 2 bases clipped from V and 4 bases from J, the junction kept 6 bases outside the gene matches. The DNA for the CDR3 is TGCGCCAGCAGCCAAACCCTACTAGCGGGAGTAGAGACCCAGTACTTC. It translates to CASSQTLLAGVETQYF.

V is TRBV6-1 and J is TRBJ1-5, with D maybe TRBD1 (5 bases). The CDR3 sequence is 15 residues long. Per the germline V gene, CDR1 is MNHNS and CDR2 is SASEGT. The V gene lost 7 bases and the J gene lost 4 bases, with 17 bases spanning the gap. The CDR3 reads CASTPRATYNQPQHF. Here the CDR3 DNA reads TGTGCCAGCACGCCCAGGGCCACTTATAATCAGCCCCAGCATTTT.

V usage is TRBV6-1 and J usage is TRBJ1-5; a possible D gene is TRBD1 (5 bases). The germline V gene encodes CDR1 MNHNS and CDR2 SASEGT. V lost 0 bases and J lost 8, with 11 bases in between. This CDR3 region has 14 residues. CDR3 in amino acids: CASSEAGGDEPQHF. CDR3 in DNA: TGTGCCAGCAGTGAAGCGGGGGGAGATGAGCCCCAGCATTTT.

The chain is built from TRBV23-1 and TRBJ1-2; possibly TRBD1 for D (5 bases). TRBV23-1 is an ORF, and what it does is uncertain. CDR3 size: 17 residues. Deletions cut 0 bases from V and 8 bases from J, with 22 bases between. The DNA for the CDR3 is TGCGCCAGCAGTCAATCAGGTAAATGGGGGGGAAGTGAGGGCTACACCTTC. This codes for CASSQSGKWGGSEGYTF.

V is TRBV2 and J is TRBJ2-7, with 11 bases that match TRBD2. Germline V lookup: CDR1 SNHLY, CDR2 FYNNEI. The CDR3 length is 15 residues. J was trimmed by 2 bases and V by 7 bases; bases with no gene match: 7. CDR3 DNA sequence: TGTGCCAGCACTGCGACTAGCGGGGCGCCCTACGAGCAGTACTTC. Translating it yields CASTATSGAPYEQYF.

The V call is TRBV28, the J call TRBJ1-5; D unclear. Germline V gene lookup returns CDR1 MDHEN and CDR2 SYDVKM. With 3 bases removed from V and 0 bases from J, the gap between germline ends came to 15 bases. This CDR3 is built from 17 residues. This CDR3 reads CASSFRGPGSSNQPQHF. Written as DNA, the CDR3 is TGTGCCAGCAGTTTTCGCGGACCGGGGTCTAGCAATCAGCCCCAGCATTTT.

This clone was counted only a few times. This chain connects TRBV5-6 to TRBJ1-2; 10 bases fit TRBD1. Germline loops: CDR1 SGHDT, CDR2 YYEEEE. This CDR3 is 16 amino acids long. V gave up 4 bases and J gave up 2 bases; unmatched junction bases: 8. CDR3: CASSPIPGQGNYGYTF. The CDR3 bases are TGTGCCAGCAGCCCTATTCCGGGACAGGGGAACTATGGCTACACCTTC.

This chain uses TRBV7-3 with TRBJ1-5, with a tentative D call TRBD1 (5 bases). Germline assignment: CDR1 SGHTA and CDR2 FQGTGA. The V end lost 0 bases, the J end lost 11 bases, and 17 bases lay between the germline ends. There are 15 residues in the CDR3. The CDR3 spells CASSLTSGAKGSQHF. Here the CDR3 DNA reads TGTGCCAGCAGCTTAACCTCGGGAGCCAAGGGGTCCCAGCATTTT.

The V gene is TRBV2, the J gene TRBJ2-5; tentative D call: TRBD1 (5 bases). The V end lost 7 bases, the J end lost 5 bases, and 17 bases lay between the germline ends. The CDR3 length is 14 residues. Germline values: CDR1 SNHLY, CDR2 FYNNEI. CDR3 in amino acids: CASTKGPAIETQYF. In DNA form, the CDR3 reads TGTGCCAGCACCAAGGGGCCCGCTATTGAGACCCAGTACTTC.

The chain links TRBV2 to TRBJ2-4, with 9 bases aligning to TRBD1. CDR1 is SNHLY, CDR2 FYNNEI, per germline. The CDR3 spans 13 residues. The J segment lost 9 bases and the V segment lost 4 bases, leaving 4 bases of the junction unmatched. The CDR3 region is CASSGQGEVIQYF. CDR3 nucleotide sequence: TGTGCCAGCAGTGGACAGGGGGAGGTCATTCAGTACTTC.

The chain recombines TRBV25-1 with TRBJ2-5, with 14 nucleotides matching TRBD2. The CDR3 has 17 amino acids. Losses at the gene ends were 2 bases for V and 7 bases for J; bases not matched to a gene: 9. The germline V gene has CDR1 MGHDK and CDR2 SYGVNS. DNA of the CDR3: TGTGCCAGCAGTGAAGTGGGACTAGCGGGGGACCAGGTGACCCAGTACTTC. Protein sequence: CASSEVGLAGDQVTQYF.

V and J are TRBV11-3 and TRBJ2-5; possibly TRBD2 for D (6 bases). CDR1 and CDR2 from the germline V gene are SGHNT and YENEEA. The CDR3 is made up of 16 amino acids. Trimming pared 2 bases from V and 0 bases from J, leaving 13 bases between. This CDR3 is CASSLRVGGYQETQYF. The CDR3 DNA follows: TGTGCCAGCAGCTTAAGGGTAGGAGGGTACCAAGAGACCCAGTACTTC.

The chain employs TRBV15 and TRBJ2-1; 8 bases are a match to TRBD1. Trimming at V came to 5 bases and at J to 2 bases, leaving 5 bases not matched to a gene. This CDR3 is 15 amino acids long. Looked up from germline, CDR1 is LNHNV and CDR2 is YYDKDF (reference sequence). The CDR3 bases are TGTGCCACCAGCTCGGACAGGGCTCCCTACAATGAGCAGTTCTTC. Protein: CATSSDRAPYNEQFF.

This rearrangement joins TRBV7-9 to TRBJ1-1; 8 bases agree with TRBD1. J lost 1 base, V lost 5 bases, and 6 bases had no gene match. CDR3 size: 15 residues. CDR1 is SEHNR and CDR2 is FQNEAQ in the germline V gene (reference sequence). The CDR3 DNA follows: TGTGCCAGCAGCCTACGGACAGGGACGAACACTGAAGCTTTCTTT. This sequence encodes CASSLRTGTNTEAFF.

The V call is TRBV6-5, the J call TRBJ1-2, with 7 bases lining up with TRBD1. Germline assignment: CDR1 MNHEY and CDR2 SVGAGI. The CDR3 covers 15 residues. V shed 2 bases and J 3 bases; nucleotides not matched to a gene: 6. CDR3 sequence: CASSYRGQVDYGYTF. CDR3 in DNA: TGTGCCAGCAGTTACCGCGGACAGGTGGACTATGGCTACACCTTC.

The rearrangement uses TRBV20-1 and TRBJ1-5, with a possible D match to TRBD1 (6 bases). CDR1 is DFQATT, CDR2 SNEGSKA, per germline (reference sequence). The CDR3 length is 11 residues. The CDR3: CSVNRDTAQHF. The CDR3 region has the DNA TGCAGCGTAAACAGGGACACCGCCCAGCATTTT.

The V call is TRBV29-1, the J call TRBJ1-2; TRBD1 is a possible D gene (5 bases). The CDR3 contains 11 residues. Trimming removed 7 bases at V and 4 bases at J, with 10 bases between. CDR1 SQVTM and CDR2 ANQGSEA come from the germline V gene. Here the CDR3 DNA reads TGCAGCGCCGACAGAGGCTATGGCTACACCTTC. Protein sequence: CSADRGYGYTF. Full variable domain (outside the CDR3, taken from reference TRBV29-1 and TRBJ1-2): SAVISQKPSRDICQRGTSLTIQCQVDSQVTMMFWYRQQPGQSLTLIATANQGSEATYESGFVIDKFPISRPNLTFSTLTVSNMSPEDSSIYLCSADRGYGYTFGSGTRLTVV.